This is a list of T cell receptor beta chains from one sample in a study of CD8+ T cells in alopecia areata. Assay used: immunoSEQ multiplex PCR; TCRdb lists only in-frame clones, some missing. This sample has around 210,000 clones, with approximately 53% found just once. The sequencing sample was made of CD8+ T cells sorted from blood. These receptors originate from a human donor in good health. Both conserved end residues are part of each CDR3. Fields, in order: J gene, clone size, D gene, V gene, CDR3 DNA, CDR3 protein. D genes are given only for firm matches. Only part of the rows carry a size: once, few, many, or a class if the clone is expanded.

TRBJ2-2,once,TRBD2,TRBV30,TGTGCCCGGAGGGAGGGAAACACCGGGGAGCTGTTTTTT,CARREGNTGELFF
TRBJ2-7,NA,TRBD1,TRBV5-6,TGTGCCAGCAGCTGGGACAGCTCCTACGAGCAGTACTTC,CASSWDSSYEQYF
TRBJ1-1,NA,NA,TRBV30,TGTGCCTGGAGTGTTGTAGGTACTGAAGCTTTCTTT,CAWSVVGTEAFF
TRBJ1-1,NA,NA,TRBV29-1,TGCAGCGCGGAGGGAATGAACACTGAAGCTTTCTTT,CSAEGMNTEAFF
TRBJ1-6,many,NA,TRBV6-5,TGTGCCAGCAGTTACAGGGTTTCGAGTAATTCACCCCTCCACTTT,CASSYRVSSNSPLHF
TRBJ1-1,NA,TRBD1,TRBV27,TGTGCCAGCAGTTTACCGGGACAGGAAGCTTTCTTT,CASSLPGQEAFF
TRBJ1-6,NA,TRBD1,TRBV5-5,TGTGCCAGCAGCCCCGGACAGGGAGGTCTTCTCAATTCACCCCTCCACTTT,CASSPGQGGLLNSPLHF
TRBJ2-5,NA,TRBD1,TRBV20-1,TGCAGTGCTTCAGGGGGCGAGACCCAGTACTTC,CSASGGETQYF
TRBJ1-2,NA,TRBD1,TRBV29-1,TGCAGCGTTGAACACAGGGGAGACTATGGCTACACCTTC,CSVEHRGDYGYTF
TRBJ2-7,few,NA,TRBV29-1,TGCAGCGTTGGAGCTTCAGAACAGGGCTACGAGCAGTACTTC,CSVGASEQGYEQYF
TRBJ2-1,few,NA,TRBV5-6,TGTGCCAGCAGCTGGGACTCCCCCTACAATGAGCAGTTCTTC,CASSWDSPYNEQFF
TRBJ1-2,NA,NA,TRBV27,TGTGCCAGCAGTTTATCGATGAGGGGTGGTGGCTACACCTTC,CASSLSMRGGGYTF
TRBJ2-7,NA,NA,TRBV11-2,TGTGCCAGCAGCTTAGATGGCGGGTTTGGGGACTTC,CASSLDGGFGDF
TRBJ2-5,NA,NA,TRBV4-1,TGCGCCAGCAGCCAAGTCGCCCACCCGGGGGCAACCCAGTACTTC,CASSQVAHPGATQYF
TRBJ1-2,NA,TRBD1,TRBV15,TGTGCCACCAGCAGGGATGATACAGGGGGTGACTATGGCTACACCTTC,CATSRDDTGGDYGYTF
TRBJ1-1,NA,NA,TRBV5-1,TGCGCCAGCAGCTCTGGAGATCTGGCTTTCTTT,CASSSGDLAFF
TRBJ1-1,NA,NA,TRBV6-5,TGTGCCAGCAGCAATCCTTACACTGAAGCTTTCTTT,CASSNPYTEAFF
TRBJ2-5,NA,NA,TRBV6-1,TGTGCCAGCGGGGACCCGGGGGTCGAGACCCAGTACTTC,CASGDPGVETQYF
TRBJ2-7,NA,NA,TRBV7-9,TGTGCCAGCAGCTTCAGGGGGGACGAGCAGTACTTC,CASSFRGDEQYF
TRBJ2-7,NA,NA,TRBV27,TGTGCCAGCAGTTCCCCGGGACAGACGGGGGCCTACGAGCAGTACTTC,CASSSPGQTGAYEQYF
TRBJ2-7,NA,NA,TRBV13,TGTGCCAGCAGTGAGAGGTTGGGGGACGAGCAGTACTTC,CASSERLGDEQYF
TRBJ2-5,NA,NA,TRBV6-1,TGTGCCAGCAGTGAAGTGGACTTTCGTCCAGAGACCCAGTACTTC,CASSEVDFRPETQYF
TRBJ2-7,few,NA,TRBV27,TGTGCCAGCAGTCGCCCCGGGGCTTACGAGCAGTACTTC,CASSRPGAYEQYF
TRBJ2-5,NA,TRBD2,TRBV9,TGTGCCAGCAGCTTGAGCGGGGGGGCCGGAGAGACCCAGTACTTC,CASSLSGGAGETQYF
TRBJ1-2,NA,NA,TRBV29-1,TGCAGCGTTGACCGGGGCAGATCTAACTATGGCTACACCTTC,CSVDRGRSNYGYTF
TRBJ2-2,NA,NA,TRBV2,TGTGCCAGCGCTGACGGTCCGAACACCGGGGAGCTGTTTTTT,CASADGPNTGELFF
TRBJ1-1,few,TRBD1,TRBV7-9,TGTGCCAGCAGGGGGGCGGAGCGACAGGGTGGGAACACTGAAGCTTTCTTT,CASRGAERQGGNTEAFF
TRBJ2-7,NA,NA,TRBV6-1,TGTGCCAGCAGTGCTGCTTTTGAGGGAATCGAGCAGTACTTC,CASSAAFEGIEQYF
TRBJ2-6,few,NA,TRBV7-3,TGTGCCAGCAGCGAGTCTGGGGCCAACGTCCTGACTTTC,CASSESGANVLTF
TRBJ1-1,NA,NA,TRBV25-1,TGTGCCAGCAGTGAATCCCCCGGGGGTGGCACTGAAGCTTTCTTT,CASSESPGGGTEAFF
TRBJ1-2,NA,NA,TRBV27,TGTGCCAGCAGTTTCTCGACAGCTGACTATGGCTACACCTTC,CASSFSTADYGYTF
TRBJ1-1,NA,NA,TRBV11-3,TGTGCCAGCAGCTTTGGCGGGTCTGAAGCTTTCTTT,CASSFGGSEAFF
TRBJ2-2,NA,TRBD2,TRBV4-1,TGCGCCAGCAGTCTAGCGGGGGCGAACACCGGGGAGCTGTTTTTT,CASSLAGANTGELFF
TRBJ2-2,NA,NA,TRBV7-9,TGTGCCAGCAGCCCCGGGGTGGGGGCCGGGGAGCTGTTTTTT,CASSPGVGAGELFF
TRBJ2-7,NA,NA,TRBV18,TGTGCCAGCTCACCGACGGGCCCCGGGGAGCAGTACTTC,CASSPTGPGEQYF
TRBJ1-3,NA,NA,TRBV7-8,TGTGCCAGCAGCTTAGTGGCCACTTGGGTCCGTGGAAACACCATATATTTT,CASSLVATWVRGNTIYF
TRBJ2-7,NA,TRBD1,TRBV6-5,TGTGCCAGCAGTTACTCGACAGGGGGTCTCTACGAGCAGTACTTC,CASSYSTGGLYEQYF
TRBJ2-7,NA,NA,TRBV29-1,TGCAGCGTTGTTGCCCGGTCAGGCTACGAGCAGTACTTC,CSVVARSGYEQYF
TRBJ2-1,NA,TRBD2,TRBV30,TGTGCCTTCGTAGAGCGGGGGTGGTACAATGAGCAGTTCTTC,CAFVERGWYNEQFF